A single sample is the source of the 22 T cell receptor beta chains below, sequenced in a study of blood T cell repertoires in COVID-19. Data came from immunoSEQ multiplex PCR; TCRdb stores just in-frame clones and leaves some out. Among fewer than 400,000 clones listed, around nine tenths were seen once. Sequencing was done on a sample of PBMCs or T cells enriched from blood (not recorded which). Receptors originate from a woman aged 45 to 65 who had recovered from COVID-19.

The V call is TRBV5-1, the J call TRBJ2-5; 10 nucleotides line up with TRBD1. Germline-derived CDR1 and CDR2 are SGHRS and YFSETQ. CDR3 length equals 16 residues. V lost 4 bases, J lost 4 bases, and 10 bases stayed unmatched. The CDR3 DNA is TGCGCCAGCAGCGCTGACAGGGGGCTAAAAAGAGAGACCCAGTACTTC. Its translation is CASSADRGLKRETQYF.

The gene calls are TRBV11-3 and TRBJ2-3; 11 bases align to TRBD1. The germline gives CDR1 SGHNT, CDR2 YENEEA. This CDR3 contains 15 residues. Trimming at V came to 5 bases and at J to 3 bases, leaving 4 bases not matched to a gene. The CDR3 coding sequence is TGTGCCAGCAGCGGGGGACAGGGGGAAACAGATACGCAGTATTTT. Translation gives CASSGGQGETDTQYF.

The chain links TRBV7-9 to TRBJ2-3; D perhaps matches TRBD2 (6 bases). V lost 10 bases and J lost 1, with 12 bases in between. The length of the CDR3 is 13 residues. CDR1 and CDR2 (germline): SEHNR, FQNEAQ (reference sequence). Written as DNA, the CDR3 is TGTGCCATCGAAGGAGGGCGCACAGATACGCAGTATTTT. This gives the protein CAIEGGRTDTQYF.

This chain connects TRBV29-1 to TRBJ1-2, with 9 positions matching TRBD1. There are 12 residues in the CDR3. Looked up from germline, CDR1 is SQVTM and CDR2 is ANQGSEA. With V trimmed by 4 bases and J by 8 bases, 5 bases remained unmatched. The CDR3 DNA sequence: TGCAGCGTTGTGGAGACAGGGGGAGGCTACACCTTC. This translates into CSVVETGGGYTF.

The V and J genes are TRBV5-1 and TRBJ1-6; D gene uncertain. V was pared by 5 bases and J by 0 bases, with 9 bases between. The CDR3 is 15 amino acids. CDR1 is SGHRS and CDR2 is YFSETQ in the germline V gene. The CDR3 DNA reads TGCGCCAGCAGGGAACACAGCTCCTATAATTCACCCCTCCACTTT. This sequence encodes CASREHSSYNSPLHF.

Here the CDR3 DNA reads TGTGCCATCAGCGGACAGGGGAGGGAAGCTTTCTTT. The encoded protein is CAISGQGREAFF. This rearrangement joins TRBV10-3 to TRBJ1-1, with 9 positions matching TRBD1. In germline, CDR1 is ENHRY, CDR2 SYGVKD. Germline trimming cut 6 bases from V and 8 bases from J; bases unmatched to any gene: 4. There are 12 residues in the CDR3.

J is TRBJ1-2 and V is TRBV2; 8 nucleotides align to TRBD1. This CDR3 region has 13 residues. J lost 10 bases, V lost 4 bases, and 8 bases had no gene match. The V gene's germline CDR1 is SNHLY and CDR2 FYNNEI. The CDR3: CASSATGDAHYTF. The DNA of the CDR3 is TGTGCCAGCAGTGCGACAGGGGATGCCCACTACACCTTC.

This sequence joins TRBV18 and TRBJ2-6, with TRBD1 as a possible D gene (6 bases). The CDR3 contains 18 residues. Germline CDR1 KGHSH, CDR2 LQKENI. V dropped 2 bases and J dropped 0 bases, with 14 bases sitting between them. The CDR3 loop is CASSPVETGLSGANVLTF. In nucleotides, the CDR3 is TGTGCCAGCTCACCAGTCGAGACAGGCCTCTCTGGGGCCAACGTCCTGACTTTC.

CDR3 coding DNA: TGCGCCAGCAGCCCTGGACCGGGGAATGAGCAGTTCTTC. This codes for CASSPGPGNEQFF. The chain links TRBV4-3 to TRBJ2-1, with a weak D call TRBD2 (5 bases). This CDR3 spans 13 amino acids. CDR1 LGHNA and CDR2 YSLEER come from the germline V gene. Deletions cut 4 bases from V and 7 bases from J, with 11 bases between.

This chain joins TRBV2 and TRBJ2-2; TRBD1 agrees at 10 bases. Germline assignment: CDR1 SNHLY and CDR2 FYNNEI. This CDR3 has 15 amino acids. The V and J ends lost 6 bases and 6 bases, in that order; junction bases with no gene match: 7. The CDR3 is CASSLTGGGSGELFF. CDR3 nucleotide sequence: TGTGCCAGCAGCTTGACAGGGGGCGGATCCGGGGAGCTGTTTTTT.

The gene calls are TRBV7-9 and TRBJ1-1; possibly TRBD1 for D (5 bases). Trimming pared 0 bases from V and 10 bases from J, leaving 12 bases between. This CDR3 has 13 residues. Germline V CDR1 and CDR2: SEHNR, FQNEAQ (reference sequence). The CDR3 region has the DNA TGTGCCAGCAGCTTAGCCCGAGGAGGGGCAGCTTTCTTT. Amino acids: CASSLARGGAAFF.

The rearrangement joins TRBV6-1 to TRBJ1-5; D possibly corresponds to TRBD1 (5 bases). This CDR3 has 13 residues. Germline V lookup: CDR1 MNHNS, CDR2 SASEGT. Trimming pared 3 bases from V and 7 bases from J, leaving 10 bases between. The CDR3 reads CASSDRVRQPQHF. CDR3 coding DNA: TGTGCCAGCAGTGACAGGGTTAGGCAGCCCCAGCATTTT.

Points on this clone: This CDR3 is also generated by other DNA sequences in the sample. V gene TRBV19 combines with J gene TRBJ2-2; 10 bases map to TRBD2. Germline CDR1 reads LNHDA; CDR2 reads SQIVND (reference sequence). This CDR3 is 16 amino acids long. After removal of 2 bases from V and 6 bases from J, the junction contained 6 bases not matched to a gene. In DNA, the CDR3 is TGTGCCAGTAGTATACGAAGCGGGGGGGCCCCCGGGGAGCTGTTTTTT. Residues: CASSIRSGGAPGELFF.

J is TRBJ2-5 and V is TRBV3-1 (or the pseudogene TRBV3-2), with 8 bases matching TRBD1. CDR3 length: 15 amino acids. After removal of 5 bases from V and 5 bases from J, the junction contained 10 bases not matched to a gene. Germline CDR1 and CDR2: LGHDT and YNNKEL (reference sequence). The CDR3 loop reads CASSLEGQGRETQYF. CDR3 DNA: TGTGCCAGCAGCTTAGAAGGACAGGGCCGGGAGACCCAGTACTTC.

The CDR3 nucleotides are TGTGCCAGCAGTGGGGGGAGGGAGCAGTACTTC. Residues: CASSGGREQYF. This chain uses TRBV27 with TRBJ2-7; TRBD2 is a possible D gene (6 bases). Germline V gene data show CDR1 as MNHEY and CDR2 as SMNVEV (reference sequence). This CDR3 is 11 amino acids long. Deletions cut 5 bases from V and 7 bases from J, with 9 bases between.

The genes are TRBV27 and TRBJ1-6; weak D call: TRBD1 (5 bases). Trimming pared 6 bases from V and 0 bases from J, leaving 18 bases between. This CDR3 region has 18 residues. In germline, CDR1 is MNHEY, CDR2 SMNVEV (reference sequence). CDR3 loop: CASSPSARANSYNSPLHF. In DNA form, the CDR3 reads TGTGCCAGCAGCCCTTCAGCCAGGGCGAACTCCTATAATTCACCCCTCCACTTT.

The genes are TRBV3-1 (or the pseudogene TRBV3-2) and TRBJ1-2, with D maybe TRBD1 (6 bases). CDR3 length: 15 amino acids. Germline loops: CDR1 LGHDT, CDR2 YNNKEL (reference sequence). Trimming took off 1 base at V and 4 bases at J, with 13 bases between the two ends. The chain's CDR3 is CASSQGRRGAYGYTF. The CDR3 region has the DNA TGTGCCAGCAGCCAAGGGCGCAGGGGCGCCTATGGCTACACCTTC.

V and J are TRBV5-6 and TRBJ2-5, with D uncertain. Germline CDR1 reads SGHDT; CDR2 reads YYEEEE. The CDR3 is 11 residues long. V was shortened by 2 bases and J by 5 bases, with 4 bases between the two germline ends. As DNA, the CDR3 is TGTGCCAGCAGCTTCGGGGAGACCCAGTACTTC. It is translated as CASSFGETQYF.

This clone was observed a single time. This chain joins TRBV7-9 and TRBJ1-2; D possibly corresponds to TRBD1 (6 bases). The ends were cut back, 4 bases at V and 3 bases at J, with 15 bases in the middle. The length of the CDR3 is 15 residues. Germline V gene data show CDR1 as SEHNR and CDR2 as FQNEAQ (reference sequence). The CDR3 bases are TGTGCCAGCAGCTCGGGCAGGGGTCCCTACTATGGCTACACCTTC. This codes for CASSSGRGPYYGYTF.

The chain joins TRBV5-6 to TRBJ2-4; 10 bases match TRBD1. Germline CDR1 SGHDT, CDR2 YYEEEE. The CDR3 sequence is 14 residues long. Unmatched junction bases numbered 13, after V lost 6 bases and J lost 13 bases. Here the CDR3 reads CASKGTGVTLGQYF. CDR3 DNA sequence: TGTGCCAGCAAGGGGACAGGGGTGACCCTTGGGCAGTACTTC.

This chain joins TRBV2 and TRBJ2-3; weak D call: TRBD2 (5 bases). The ends were cut back, 2 bases at V and 3 bases at J, with 15 bases in the middle. Germline assignment: CDR1 SNHLY and CDR2 FYNNEI. The CDR3 totals 16 residues. The CDR3, as DNA: TGTGCCAGCAGTGAACTAGCTAGCTGGAGGACAGATACGCAGTATTTT. As protein: CASSELASWRTDTQYF.

The chain has TRBV5-1 and TRBJ1-2; the match to TRBD1 covers 7 bases. Per germline, CDR1 SGHRS and CDR2 YFSETQ. The CDR3 is 14 residues long. V shed 2 bases and J 4 bases; nucleotides not matched to a gene: 5. The CDR3 DNA is TGCGCCAGCAGCTTAGGGGGCATGGGCTATGGCTACACCTTC. Residues: CASSLGGMGYGYTF. The complete variable domain, with remaining parts taken from reference TRBV5-1 and TRBJ1-2, reads KAGVTQTPRYLIKTRGQQVTLSCSPISGHRSVSWYQQTPGQGLQFLFEYFSETQRNKGNFPGRFSGRQFSNSRSEMNVSTLELGDSALYLCASSLGGMGYGYTFGSGTRLTVV.